The rows below give T cell receptor beta chains drawn from one sample of a study of patients and donors after allogeneic stem cell transplantation. TCRdb re-called the RT-PCR reads through MiXCR, storing one row per CDR3 protein. The table records over 350,000 distinct CDR3 sequences, about a sixth of them present only once. The specimen was blood, either unsorted or a sorted T cell fraction (not recorded which). The receptors were sampled from a human donor who was either an allogeneic HSCT recipient or a stem cell or donor lymphocyte infusion donor (not recorded which). It is not recorded whose cells these are; they may come from a transplant donor. Both conserved end residues are part of each CDR3. D genes are given only for firm matches. Rows may omit the clone size; those that give it use once, few, many or a size class.

abundance: few; j_gene: TRBJ1-5; v_gene: TRBV19; d_gene: .; CDR3nt: TGTGCCAGTAGTATGACAGGAGGGGAAGAGCCCCAGCATTTT; CDR3aa: CASSMTGGEEPQHF
abundance: few; j_gene: TRBJ2-3; v_gene: TRBV20-1; d_gene: TRBD2; CDR3nt: TGCAGTGCTCGCCAGCGGGGGTACACAGATACGCAGTATTTT; CDR3aa: CSARQRGYTDTQYF
abundance: many; j_gene: TRBJ1-1; v_gene: TRBV12-3/TRBV12-4; d_gene: .; CDR3nt: TGTGCCAGCAGTTCTACGGAGGAGGCATGGACTGAAGCTTTCTTT; CDR3aa: CASSSTEEAWTEAFF
abundance: .; j_gene: TRBJ2-1; v_gene: TRBV27; d_gene: .; CDR3nt: TGTGCCAGCAGTACGACAGTGCCTCTCTACAATGAGCAGTTCTTC; CDR3aa: CASSTTVPLYNEQFF
abundance: few; j_gene: TRBJ1-1; v_gene: TRBV30; d_gene: .; CDR3nt: TGTGCCTGGAGGTTCCCGGACAGAAACACTGAAGCTTTCTTT; CDR3aa: CAWRFPDRNTEAFF
abundance: few; j_gene: TRBJ2-1; v_gene: TRBV6-1; d_gene: TRBD2; CDR3nt: TGTGCCAGCAGGTCCAGCGGGAGCCTATCCTACAATGAGCAGTTCTTC; CDR3aa: CASRSSGSLSYNEQFF
abundance: few; j_gene: TRBJ1-5; v_gene: TRBV19; d_gene: TRBD1; CDR3nt: TGTGCCAGTAGTATAAGGGGGACAGGGGCAAATCAGCCCCAGCATTTT; CDR3aa: CASSIRGTGANQPQHF
abundance: few; j_gene: TRBJ2-5; v_gene: TRBV20-1; d_gene: .; CDR3nt: TGCAGTGCGCGGAAGGAGGAGACCCAGTACTTC; CDR3aa: CSARKEETQYF
abundance: many; j_gene: TRBJ2-2; v_gene: TRBV6-5; d_gene: .; CDR3nt: TGTGCCAGCAGCTTTAGTGGGACCGGGGAGCTGTTTTTT; CDR3aa: CASSFSGTGELFF
abundance: once; j_gene: TRBJ2-7; v_gene: TRBV5-1; d_gene: .; CDR3nt: TGCCCCAGCAGTCGTACGGGGAGCGAGCAGTACTTC; CDR3aa: CPSSRTGSEQYF
abundance: .; j_gene: TRBJ2-4; v_gene: TRBV12-3/TRBV12-4; d_gene: .; CDR3nt: TGTGCCAGCAGTTTAGGGGGATTGTCCAAAAACATTCAGTACTTC; CDR3aa: CASSLGGLSKNIQYF
abundance: .; j_gene: TRBJ1-4; v_gene: TRBV29-1; d_gene: .; CDR3nt: TGCAGCGTTGAAACCGGGATGGATGAAAAACTGTTTTTT; CDR3aa: CSVETGMDEKLFF
abundance: many; j_gene: TRBJ1-6; v_gene: TRBV3-1; d_gene: .; CDR3nt: TGTGCCAGCAGCCAGACGGGGGACGGTTCACCCCTCCACTTT; CDR3aa: CASSQTGDGSPLHF
abundance: few; j_gene: TRBJ2-1; v_gene: TRBV12-3/TRBV12-4; d_gene: .; CDR3nt: TGTGCCAGCACCCTCATGGGGGGGGCTTACAATGAGCAGTTCTTC; CDR3aa: CASTLMGGAYNEQFF
abundance: many; j_gene: TRBJ2-5; v_gene: TRBV20-1; d_gene: .; CDR3nt: TGCAGTGCACTCCTTTTACGCATGGGAGAGACCCAGTACTTC; CDR3aa: CSALLLRMGETQYF
abundance: .; j_gene: TRBJ1-1; v_gene: TRBV6-2/TRBV6-3; d_gene: .; CDR3nt: TGTGCCAGCAGGATCAGGCAGGTTCGTGAAGCTTTCTTT; CDR3aa: CASRIRQVREAFF
abundance: few; j_gene: TRBJ1-2; v_gene: TRBV12-3/TRBV12-4; d_gene: .; CDR3nt: TGTGCCAGCAGTCCCATGGGGTTAGCTAACTATGGCTACACCTTC; CDR3aa: CASSPMGLANYGYTF
abundance: .; j_gene: TRBJ1-2; v_gene: TRBV4-2; d_gene: .; CDR3nt: TGTGCCAGCAGCCAAGTCAGGCAGGTAGCGGGCTACACCTTC; CDR3aa: CASSQVRQVAGYTF
abundance: .; j_gene: TRBJ2-4; v_gene: TRBV2; d_gene: .; CDR3nt: TGTGCCAGCAGACCCGGAATAGCCAAAAACATTCAGTACTTC; CDR3aa: CASRPGIAKNIQYF
abundance: .; j_gene: TRBJ2-7; v_gene: TRBV2; d_gene: .; CDR3nt: TGTGCCAACTTTATGACAGAATACGAGCAGTACTTC; CDR3aa: CANFMTEYEQYF
abundance: many; j_gene: TRBJ1-2; v_gene: TRBV4-1; d_gene: TRBD1; CDR3nt: TGCGCCAGCAGCCAACCCGGGACAGTCTATGGCTACACCTTC; CDR3aa: CASSQPGTVYGYTF
abundance: many; j_gene: TRBJ2-1; v_gene: TRBV12-3/TRBV12-4; d_gene: TRBD2; CDR3nt: TGTGCCAGCAGTCCTCGACTAGCGGGAGGGAGGGATGAGCAGTTCTTC; CDR3aa: CASSPRLAGGRDEQFF
abundance: .; j_gene: TRBJ2-5; v_gene: TRBV12-3/TRBV12-4; d_gene: TRBD2; CDR3nt: TGTGCCAGCAGTCTGGGACTAGCGAGGGTGGTGAAAGAGACCCAGTACTTC; CDR3aa: CASSLGLARVVKETQYF
abundance: few; j_gene: TRBJ2-3; v_gene: TRBV3-1; d_gene: .; CDR3nt: TGTGCCAGCAGCCAACTTGCTGGGGGGGCAGGTTCGACAGATACGCAGTATTTT; CDR3aa: CASSQLAGGAGSTDTQYF
abundance: few; j_gene: TRBJ2-7; v_gene: TRBV7-6; d_gene: TRBD2; CDR3nt: TGTGCCAGCAGCTTAGGGGCCGAGGAGCGGGGGCCTTACTCCTACGAGCAGTACTTC; CDR3aa: CASSLGAEERGPYSYEQYF
abundance: few; j_gene: TRBJ2-3; v_gene: TRBV18; d_gene: TRBD2; CDR3nt: TGTGCCAGCTCACCAACTCTAGCGGGGGTGCGAGATACGCAGTATTTT; CDR3aa: CASSPTLAGVRDTQYF
abundance: few; j_gene: TRBJ1-5; v_gene: TRBV12-3/TRBV12-4; d_gene: .; CDR3nt: TGTGCCAGCAGTTTCTCGATCGGGAGGCAGCCCCAGCATTTT; CDR3aa: CASSFSIGRQPQHF
abundance: .; j_gene: TRBJ2-4; v_gene: TRBV19; d_gene: .; CDR3nt: TGTGCCAGCTCCCGTGCGGACATTCAGTACTTC; CDR3aa: CASSRADIQYF
abundance: many; j_gene: TRBJ2-2; v_gene: TRBV6-2/TRBV6-3; d_gene: .; CDR3nt: TGTGCCAGCAGTACAGACAGAGCTACCGGGGAGCTGTTTTTT; CDR3aa: CASSTDRATGELFF
abundance: few; j_gene: TRBJ2-1; v_gene: TRBV4-2; d_gene: TRBD1; CDR3nt: TGTGCCAGCAGCCGGGACAGGGTCGATGAGCAGTTCTTC; CDR3aa: CASSRDRVDEQFF
abundance: .; j_gene: TRBJ2-1; v_gene: TRBV12-3/TRBV12-4; d_gene: .; CDR3nt: TGTGCCAGCAGCTTAGCTGGGCATGAGCAGTTCTTC; CDR3aa: CASSLAGHEQFF
abundance: few; j_gene: TRBJ2-7; v_gene: TRBV6-1; d_gene: .; CDR3nt: TGTGCCAGCAAAGACCGGGCCTACTACTACGAGCAGTACTTC; CDR3aa: CASKDRAYYYEQYF
abundance: many; j_gene: TRBJ2-5; v_gene: TRBV5-6; d_gene: .; CDR3nt: TGTGCCAGCAGCCCATCTGGGGGGTACCAAGAGACCCAGTACTTC; CDR3aa: CASSPSGGYQETQYF
abundance: many; j_gene: TRBJ1-3; v_gene: TRBV12-3/TRBV12-4; d_gene: .; CDR3nt: TGTGCCAGCAGTTTGGCCGAATCTGGAAACACCATATATTTT; CDR3aa: CASSLAESGNTIYF
abundance: .; j_gene: TRBJ2-5; v_gene: TRBV2; d_gene: .; CDR3nt: TGTGCCAGCTTACGGACTAACCAAGAGACCCAGTACTTC; CDR3aa: CASLRTNQETQYF
abundance: few; j_gene: TRBJ2-5; v_gene: TRBV10-3; d_gene: .; CDR3nt: TGTGCCATCAGCGCTCAAAAGGGGGAGGTACACAAGACCCAGTACTTC; CDR3aa: CAISAQKGEVHKTQYF
abundance: .; j_gene: TRBJ2-7; v_gene: TRBV15; d_gene: TRBD2; CDR3nt: TGTGCCACCAGCAGAGAATTAGCGGGACCCTACGAGCAGTACTTC; CDR3aa: CATSRELAGPYEQYF
abundance: .; j_gene: TRBJ2-1; v_gene: TRBV5-1; d_gene: TRBD1; CDR3nt: TGCGCCAGCAGCTTTCAGGGGGCAGAATCCTACAATGAGCAGTTCTTC; CDR3aa: CASSFQGAESYNEQFF
abundance: .; j_gene: TRBJ2-2; v_gene: TRBV7-3; d_gene: TRBD2; CDR3nt: TGTGCCAGCACAGGGAGGGCCCCCGGGGAGCTGTTTTTT; CDR3aa: CASTGRAPGELFF
abundance: once; j_gene: TRBJ2-5; v_gene: TRBV2; d_gene: .; CDR3nt: TGTGCCAGCACCCTCCGGGACGGAGAAGAGACCCAGTACTTC; CDR3aa: CASTLRDGEETQYF
abundance: few; j_gene: TRBJ2-2; v_gene: TRBV7-9; d_gene: .; CDR3nt: TGTGCCAGCAGGGAAACTCCCCCAAGGGTAAACGGGGAGCTGTTTTTT; CDR3aa: CASRETPPRVNGELFF
abundance: .; j_gene: TRBJ2-1; v_gene: TRBV24-1; d_gene: TRBD2; CDR3nt: TGTGCCACCAGTGAAGGTCGAGCGGGGACCTACAATGAGCAGTTCTTC; CDR3aa: CATSEGRAGTYNEQFF
abundance: .; j_gene: TRBJ1-4; v_gene: TRBV5-6; d_gene: TRBD1; CDR3nt: TGTGCCAGCAGCTTCGAGGGGGCCGGAACTAATGAAAAACTGTTTTTT; CDR3aa: CASSFEGAGTNEKLFF
abundance: few; j_gene: TRBJ1-4; v_gene: TRBV5-1; d_gene: .; CDR3nt: TGCGCCAGCAGCATGGAGGGGCGGGAAAAACTGTTTTTT; CDR3aa: CASSMEGREKLFF
abundance: .; j_gene: TRBJ2-7; v_gene: TRBV4-1; d_gene: .; CDR3nt: TGCGCCAGCAGCCAAGGGCTGTTATCGGGGGCCAACTACTACGAGCAGTACTTC; CDR3aa: CASSQGLLSGANYYEQYF
abundance: .; j_gene: TRBJ2-7; v_gene: TRBV27; d_gene: TRBD1; CDR3nt: TGTGCCAGCAGCCGTCTCGGACAGGGGGTTCGCAACGAGCAGTACTTC; CDR3aa: CASSRLGQGVRNEQYF
abundance: once; j_gene: TRBJ2-3; v_gene: TRBV10-3; d_gene: TRBD2; CDR3nt: TGTGCCATCAGCCCATGTGTCGGGGGGGGGCCGGCAGATACGCAGTATTTT; CDR3aa: CAISPCVGGGPADTQYF
abundance: few; j_gene: TRBJ1-2; v_gene: TRBV2; d_gene: .; CDR3nt: TGTGCCAGCAGTCCCTCCGGGGCGAACTATGGCTACACCTTC; CDR3aa: CASSPSGANYGYTF